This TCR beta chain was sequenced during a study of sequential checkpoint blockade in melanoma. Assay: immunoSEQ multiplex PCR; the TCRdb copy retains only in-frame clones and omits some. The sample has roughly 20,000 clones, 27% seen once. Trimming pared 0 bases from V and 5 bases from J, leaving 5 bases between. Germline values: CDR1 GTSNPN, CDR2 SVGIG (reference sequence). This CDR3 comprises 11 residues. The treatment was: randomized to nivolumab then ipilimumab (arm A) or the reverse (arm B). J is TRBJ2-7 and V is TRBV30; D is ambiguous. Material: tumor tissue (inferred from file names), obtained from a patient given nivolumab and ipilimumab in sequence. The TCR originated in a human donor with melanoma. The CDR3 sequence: CAWSVLNEQYF. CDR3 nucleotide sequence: TGTGCCTGGAGTGTATTAAACGAGCAGTACTTC.